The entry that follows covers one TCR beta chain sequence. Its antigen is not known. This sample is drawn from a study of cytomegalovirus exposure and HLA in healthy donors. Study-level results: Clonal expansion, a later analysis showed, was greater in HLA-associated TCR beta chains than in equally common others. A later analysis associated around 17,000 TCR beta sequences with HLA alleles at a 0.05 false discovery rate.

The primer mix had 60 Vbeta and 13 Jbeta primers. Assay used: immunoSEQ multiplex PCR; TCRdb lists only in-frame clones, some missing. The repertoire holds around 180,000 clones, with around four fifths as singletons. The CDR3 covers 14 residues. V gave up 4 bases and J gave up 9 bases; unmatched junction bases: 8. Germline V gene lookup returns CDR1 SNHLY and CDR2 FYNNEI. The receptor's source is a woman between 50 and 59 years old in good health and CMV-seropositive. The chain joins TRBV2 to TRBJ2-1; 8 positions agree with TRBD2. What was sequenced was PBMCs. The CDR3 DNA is TGTGCCAGCAGTGTGGGTGGGACTAGTTTTGAGCAGTTCTTC. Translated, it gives CASSVGGTSFEQFF.